The 3 T cell receptor beta chains reported below all come from one sample, sequenced in a study of T cells in Graves' hyperthyroidism and ophthalmopathy. Researchers took RNA transcripts and amplified the TCR beta CDR3 regions from them. Carried out on the TCR CDR3, a first-round RT-PCR used the HTBI primer set. TCRdb redid the calling of the multiplex PCR reads with MiXCR, one entry per CDR3 protein. Seen here are some 440,000 distinct CDR3 sequences, 15% to 18% observed once, and the top ten hold 11% to 15%. The sample comprised blood. The receptors were gathered from a woman aged 18 to 35 with Graves' hyperthyroidism.

This clonotype was picked up a small number of times. The junction and the germline gene differ at one end; a read error may be behind it. The chain combines TRBV6-1 with TRBJ1-2; perhaps TRBD1 as D (5 bases). CDR3 length: 11 amino acids. Germline loops: CDR1 MNHNS, CDR2 SASEGT. The CDR3 spells CVTGGGYGYTF. CDR3 DNA: TGCGTTACGGGGGGGGGCTATGGCTACACCTTC.

Ten or more counts support this clonotype. V usage is TRBV24-1 and J usage is TRBJ2-1; 8 bases are shared with TRBD1. This CDR3 comprises 13 residues. Germline CDR1 KGHDR, CDR2 SFDVKD. J was trimmed by 9 bases and V by 4 bases; bases with no gene match: 4. For the CDR3, the DNA is TGTGCCACCAGTGAAACAGGGGGAAGTGAGCAGTTCTTC. Protein sequence: CATSETGGSEQFF.

Ten or more counts support this clonotype. The V call is TRBV6-8, the J call TRBJ2-1; 9 bases map to TRBD2. The CDR3 runs to 14 residues. Looked up from germline, CDR1 is MNHGY and CDR2 is SAAAGT. Germline trimming cut 2 bases from V and 9 bases from J; bases unmatched to any gene: 5. The CDR3 sequence is CASSYGTSSGEQFF. The CDR3 region has the DNA TGTGCCAGCAGTTACGGGACTAGCTCTGGTGAGCAGTTCTTC.